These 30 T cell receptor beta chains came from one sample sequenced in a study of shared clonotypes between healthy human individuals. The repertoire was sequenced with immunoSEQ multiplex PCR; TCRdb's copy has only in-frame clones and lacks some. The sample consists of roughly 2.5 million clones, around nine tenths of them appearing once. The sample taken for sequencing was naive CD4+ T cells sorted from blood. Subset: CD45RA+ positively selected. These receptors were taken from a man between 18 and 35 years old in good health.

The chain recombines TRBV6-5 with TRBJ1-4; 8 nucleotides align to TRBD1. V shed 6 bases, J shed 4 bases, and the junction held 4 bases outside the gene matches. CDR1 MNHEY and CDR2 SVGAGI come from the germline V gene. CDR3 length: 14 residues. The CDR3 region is CASRGQEDNEKLFF. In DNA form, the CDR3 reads TGTGCCAGCAGGGGACAGGAAGATAATGAAAAACTGTTTTTT.

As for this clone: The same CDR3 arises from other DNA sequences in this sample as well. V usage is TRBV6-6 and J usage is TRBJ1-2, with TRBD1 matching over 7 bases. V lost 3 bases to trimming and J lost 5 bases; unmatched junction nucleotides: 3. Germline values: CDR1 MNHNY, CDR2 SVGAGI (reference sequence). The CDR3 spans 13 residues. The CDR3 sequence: CASSYQGGYGYTF. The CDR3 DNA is TGTGCCAGCAGTTATCAGGGGGGGTATGGCTACACCTTC.

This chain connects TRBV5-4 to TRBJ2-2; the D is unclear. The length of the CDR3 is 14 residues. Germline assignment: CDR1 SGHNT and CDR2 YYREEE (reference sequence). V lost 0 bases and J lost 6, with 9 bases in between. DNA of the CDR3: TGTGCCAGCAGCTTGGAGGGCGAGGCCGGGGAGCTGTTTTTT. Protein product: CASSLEGEAGELFF. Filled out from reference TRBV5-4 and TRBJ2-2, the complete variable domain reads ETGVTQSPTHLIKTRGQQVTLRCSSQSGHNTVSWYQQALGQGPQFIFQYYREEENGRGNFPPRFSGLQFPNYSSELNVNALELDDSALYLCASSLEGEAGELFFGEGSRLTVL.

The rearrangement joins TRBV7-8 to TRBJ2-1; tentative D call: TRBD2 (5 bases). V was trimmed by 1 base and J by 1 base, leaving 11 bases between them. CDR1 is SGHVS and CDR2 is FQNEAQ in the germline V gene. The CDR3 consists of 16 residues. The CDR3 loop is CASSLVGVASYNEQFF. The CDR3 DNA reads TGTGCCAGCAGCTTAGTCGGAGTAGCGTCCTACAATGAGCAGTTCTTC.

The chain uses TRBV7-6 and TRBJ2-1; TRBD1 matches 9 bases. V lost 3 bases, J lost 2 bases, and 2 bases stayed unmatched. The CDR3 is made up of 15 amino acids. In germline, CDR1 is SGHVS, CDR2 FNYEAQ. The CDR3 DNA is TGTGCCAGCAGCTTGAACAGGGGGCCCTACAATGAGCAGTTCTTC. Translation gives CASSLNRGPYNEQFF.

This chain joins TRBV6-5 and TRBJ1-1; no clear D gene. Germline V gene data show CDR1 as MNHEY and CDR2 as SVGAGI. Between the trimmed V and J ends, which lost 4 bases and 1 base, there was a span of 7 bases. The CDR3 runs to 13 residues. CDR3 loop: CASSWLPNTEAFF. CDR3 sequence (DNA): TGTGCCAGCAGTTGGCTCCCGAACACTGAAGCTTTCTTT.

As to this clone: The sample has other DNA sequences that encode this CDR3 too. CDR3 sequence: CASSYDRVGYGYTF. The CDR3 DNA is TGTGCCAGCAGTTACGACAGGGTAGGCTATGGCTACACCTTC. The J gene is TRBJ1-2, the V gene TRBV6-5; TRBD1 matches 7 bases. From germline, CDR1 is MNHEY and CDR2 SVGAGI. The trim removed 2 bases at V and 4 bases at J, leaving 4 bases unmatched. This CDR3 comprises 14 residues.

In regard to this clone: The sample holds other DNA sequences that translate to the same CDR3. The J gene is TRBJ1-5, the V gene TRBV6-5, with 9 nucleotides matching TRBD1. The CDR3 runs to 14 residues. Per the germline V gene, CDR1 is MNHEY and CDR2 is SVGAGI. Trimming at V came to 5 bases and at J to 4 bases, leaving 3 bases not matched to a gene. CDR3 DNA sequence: TGTGCCAGCAGTACCGGGACAGGGAATCAGCCCCAGCATTTT. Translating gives CASSTGTGNQPQHF.

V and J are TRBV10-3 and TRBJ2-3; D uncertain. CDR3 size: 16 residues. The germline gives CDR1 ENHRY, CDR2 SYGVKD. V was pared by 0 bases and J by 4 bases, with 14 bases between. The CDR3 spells CAISESLASSPDTQYF. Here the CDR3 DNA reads TGTGCCATCAGTGAGTCGTTGGCTTCGAGCCCAGATACGCAGTATTTT.

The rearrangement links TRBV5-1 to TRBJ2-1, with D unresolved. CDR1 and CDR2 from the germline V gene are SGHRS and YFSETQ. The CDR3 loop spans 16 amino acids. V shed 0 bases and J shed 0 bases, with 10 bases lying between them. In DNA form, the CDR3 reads TGCGCCAGCAGCTTGGAAGGCAGCCCCTCCTACAATGAGCAGTTCTTC. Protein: CASSLEGSPSYNEQFF.

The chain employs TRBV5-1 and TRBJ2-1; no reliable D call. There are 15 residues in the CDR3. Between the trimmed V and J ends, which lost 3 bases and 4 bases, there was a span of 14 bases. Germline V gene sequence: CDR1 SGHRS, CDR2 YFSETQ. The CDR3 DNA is TGCGCCAGCAGCTCGCCTCCCGGTGGGTACAATGAGCAGTTCTTC. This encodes CASSSPPGGYNEQFF. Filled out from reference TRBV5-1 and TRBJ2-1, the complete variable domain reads KAGVTQTPRYLIKTRGQQVTLSCSPISGHRSVSWYQQTPGQGLQFLFEYFSETQRNKGNFPGRFSGRQFSNSRSEMNVSTLELGDSALYLCASSSPPGGYNEQFFGPGTRLTVL.

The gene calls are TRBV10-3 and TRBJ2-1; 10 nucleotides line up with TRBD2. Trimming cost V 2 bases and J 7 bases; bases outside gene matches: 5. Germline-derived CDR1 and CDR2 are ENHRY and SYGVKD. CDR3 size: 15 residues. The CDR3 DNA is TGTGCCATCAGTGAGGCGGCTAGCGGGAGTAATGAGCAGTTCTTC. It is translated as CAISEAASGSNEQFF.

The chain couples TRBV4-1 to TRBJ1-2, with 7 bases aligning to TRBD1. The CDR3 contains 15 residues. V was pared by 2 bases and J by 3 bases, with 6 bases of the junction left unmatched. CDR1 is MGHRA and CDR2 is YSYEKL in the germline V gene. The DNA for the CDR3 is TGCGCCAGCAGCCAAAAGGGGGCTGGTGACTATGGCTACACCTTC. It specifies CASSQKGAGDYGYTF.

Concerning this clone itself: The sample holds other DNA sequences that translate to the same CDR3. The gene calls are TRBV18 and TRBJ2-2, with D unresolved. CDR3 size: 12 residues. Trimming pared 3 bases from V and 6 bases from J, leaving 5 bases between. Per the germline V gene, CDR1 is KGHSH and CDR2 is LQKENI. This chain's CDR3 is CASSPDAGELFF. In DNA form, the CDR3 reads TGTGCCAGCTCACCGGACGCCGGGGAGCTGTTTTTT. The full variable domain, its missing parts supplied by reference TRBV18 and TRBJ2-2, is NAGVMQNPRHLVRRRGQEARLRCSPMKGHSHVYWYRQLPEEGLKFMVYLQKENIIDESGMPKERFSAEFPKEGPSILRIQQVVRGDSAAYFCASSPDAGELFFGEGSRLTVL.

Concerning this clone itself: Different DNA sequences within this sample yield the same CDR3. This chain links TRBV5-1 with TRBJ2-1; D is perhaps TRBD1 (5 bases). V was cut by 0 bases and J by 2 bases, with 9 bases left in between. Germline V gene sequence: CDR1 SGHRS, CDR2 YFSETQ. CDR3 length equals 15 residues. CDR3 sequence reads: CASSLEQGTYNEQFF. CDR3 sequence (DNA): TGCGCCAGCAGCTTGGAGCAGGGAACCTACAATGAGCAGTTCTTC.

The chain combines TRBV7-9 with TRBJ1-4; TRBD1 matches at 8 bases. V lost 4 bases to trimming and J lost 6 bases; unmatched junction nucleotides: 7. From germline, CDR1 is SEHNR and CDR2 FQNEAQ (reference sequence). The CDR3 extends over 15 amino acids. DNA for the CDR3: TGTGCCAGCAGCTCCCGACAGGGGCGAGATGAAAAACTGTTTTTT. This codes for CASSSRQGRDEKLFF.

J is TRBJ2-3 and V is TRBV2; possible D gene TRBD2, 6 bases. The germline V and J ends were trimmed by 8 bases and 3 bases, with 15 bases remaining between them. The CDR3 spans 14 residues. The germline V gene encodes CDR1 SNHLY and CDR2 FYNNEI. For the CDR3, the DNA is TGTGCCAGCGACTGGGGAGGAGGGACAGATACGCAGTATTTT. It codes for CASDWGGGTDTQYF. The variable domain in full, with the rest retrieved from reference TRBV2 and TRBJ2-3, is EPEVTQTPSHQVTQMGQEVILRCVPISNHLYFYWYRQILGQKVEFLVSFYNNEISEKSEIFDDQFSVERPDGSNFTLKIRSTKLEDSAMYFCASDWGGGTDTQYFGPGTRLTVL.

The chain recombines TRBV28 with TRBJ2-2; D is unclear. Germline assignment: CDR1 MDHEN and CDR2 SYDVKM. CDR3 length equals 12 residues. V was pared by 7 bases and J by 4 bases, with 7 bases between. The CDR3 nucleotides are TGTGCCAGCAAAGGGTCCACCGGGGAGCTGTTTTTT. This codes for CASKGSTGELFF. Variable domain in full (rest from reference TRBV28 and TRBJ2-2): DVKVTQSSRYLVKRTGEKVFLECVQDMDHENMFWYRQDPGLGLRLIYFSYDVKMKEKGDIPEGYSVSREKKERFSLILESASTNQTSMYLCASKGSTGELFFGEGSRLTVL.

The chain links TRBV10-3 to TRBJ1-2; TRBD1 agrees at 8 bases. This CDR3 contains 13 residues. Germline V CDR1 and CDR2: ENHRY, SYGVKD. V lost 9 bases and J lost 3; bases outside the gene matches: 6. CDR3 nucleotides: TGTGCCATAACAGGGGGATTGGACTATGGCTACACCTTC. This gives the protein CAITGGLDYGYTF.

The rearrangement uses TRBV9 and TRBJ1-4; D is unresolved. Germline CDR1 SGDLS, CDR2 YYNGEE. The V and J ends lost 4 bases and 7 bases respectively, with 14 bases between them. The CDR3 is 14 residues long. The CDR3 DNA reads TGTGCCAGCAGCCCCCAAGAGGGCAGTGAAAAACTGTTTTTT. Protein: CASSPQEGSEKLFF.

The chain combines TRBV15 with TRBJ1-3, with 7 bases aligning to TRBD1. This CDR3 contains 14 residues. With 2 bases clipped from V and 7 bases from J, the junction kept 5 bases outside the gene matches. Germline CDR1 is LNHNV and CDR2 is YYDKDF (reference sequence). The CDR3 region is CATSRTGTDNTIYF. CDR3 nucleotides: TGTGCCACCAGCAGAACCGGGACAGATAACACCATATATTTT.

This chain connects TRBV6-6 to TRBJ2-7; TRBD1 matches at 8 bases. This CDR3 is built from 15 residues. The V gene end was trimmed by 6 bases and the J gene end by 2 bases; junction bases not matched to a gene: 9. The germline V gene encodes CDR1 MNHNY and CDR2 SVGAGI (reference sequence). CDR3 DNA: TGTGCCAGCAGACCTGACAGGGGAATCACCTACGAGCAGTACTTC. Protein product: CASRPDRGITYEQYF.

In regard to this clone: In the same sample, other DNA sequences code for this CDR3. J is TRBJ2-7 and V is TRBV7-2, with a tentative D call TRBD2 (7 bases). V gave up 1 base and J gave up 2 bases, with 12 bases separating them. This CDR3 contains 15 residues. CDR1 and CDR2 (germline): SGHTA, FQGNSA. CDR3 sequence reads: CASSLEGGKAYEQYF. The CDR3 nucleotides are TGTGCCAGCAGCTTAGAGGGGGGGAAGGCCTACGAGCAGTACTTC.

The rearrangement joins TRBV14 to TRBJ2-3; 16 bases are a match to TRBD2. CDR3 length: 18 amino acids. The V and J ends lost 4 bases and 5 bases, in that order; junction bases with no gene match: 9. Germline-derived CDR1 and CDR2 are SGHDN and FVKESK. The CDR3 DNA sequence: TGTGCCAGCAGCCCGGGACTAGCGGGAGGGCCTAGGGTAGATACGCAGTATTTT. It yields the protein CASSPGLAGGPRVDTQYF. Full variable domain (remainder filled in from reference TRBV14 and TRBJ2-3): EAGVTQFPSHSVIEKGQTVTLRCDPISGHDNLYWYRRVMGKEIKFLLHFVKESKQDESGMPNNRFLAERTGGTYSTLKVQPAELEDSGVYFCASSPGLAGGPRVDTQYFGPGTRLTVL.

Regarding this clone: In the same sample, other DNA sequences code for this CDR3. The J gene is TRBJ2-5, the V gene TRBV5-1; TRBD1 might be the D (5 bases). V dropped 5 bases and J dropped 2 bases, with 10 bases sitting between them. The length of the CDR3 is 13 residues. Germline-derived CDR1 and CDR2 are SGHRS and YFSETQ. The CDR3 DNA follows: TGCGCCAGCAGTAGGGGTCTACAAGAGACCCAGTACTTC. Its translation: CASSRGLQETQYF.

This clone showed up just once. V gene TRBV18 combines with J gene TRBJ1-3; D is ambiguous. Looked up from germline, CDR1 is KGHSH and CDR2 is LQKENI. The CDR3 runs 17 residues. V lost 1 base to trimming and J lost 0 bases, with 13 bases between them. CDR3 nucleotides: TGTGCCAGCTCACCACTCCAGGCAGGTCACTCTGGAAACACCATATATTTT. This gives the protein CASSPLQAGHSGNTIYF.

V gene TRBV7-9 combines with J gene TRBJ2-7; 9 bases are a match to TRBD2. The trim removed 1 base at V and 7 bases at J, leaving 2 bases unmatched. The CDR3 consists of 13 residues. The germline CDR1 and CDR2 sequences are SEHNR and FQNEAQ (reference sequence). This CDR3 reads CASSLVLAGEQYF. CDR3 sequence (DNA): TGTGCCAGCAGCTTAGTTCTAGCGGGGGAGCAGTACTTC.

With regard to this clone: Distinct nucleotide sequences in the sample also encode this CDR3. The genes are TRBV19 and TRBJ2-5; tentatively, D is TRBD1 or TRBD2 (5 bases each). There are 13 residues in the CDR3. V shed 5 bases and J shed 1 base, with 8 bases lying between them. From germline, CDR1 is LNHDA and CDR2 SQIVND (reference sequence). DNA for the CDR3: TGTGCCAGTAGTCGAGGGGTCCAAGAGACCCAGTACTTC. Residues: CASSRGVQETQYF.

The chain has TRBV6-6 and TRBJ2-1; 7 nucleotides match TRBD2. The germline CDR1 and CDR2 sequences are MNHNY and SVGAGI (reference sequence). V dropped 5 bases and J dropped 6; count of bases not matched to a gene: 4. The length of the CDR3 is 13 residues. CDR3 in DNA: TGTGCCAGCAGTCTAGCGGAGCTCAATGAGCAGTTCTTC. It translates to CASSLAELNEQFF.

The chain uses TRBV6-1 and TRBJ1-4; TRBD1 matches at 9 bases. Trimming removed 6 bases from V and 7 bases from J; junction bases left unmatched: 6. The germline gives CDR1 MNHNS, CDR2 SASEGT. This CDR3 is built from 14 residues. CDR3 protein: CASSRTGATEKLFF. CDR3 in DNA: TGTGCCAGCAGCCGGACAGGGGCAACTGAAAAACTGTTTTTT.